The 12 T cell receptor beta chains reported below all come from one sample, sequenced in a study of T cell changes during pregnancy in multiple sclerosis. Measured with immunoSEQ multiplex PCR; TCRdb has only the in-frame clones, and not every one. The sample shows about 85,000 clones, roughly 92% of them seen only once. Sequencing used peripheral blood, obtained in the first trimester of pregnancy. The receptor set was obtained from a female donor with multiple sclerosis, enrolled in a pregnancy study.

The chain links TRBV11-3 to TRBJ1-5, with D tentatively TRBD1 (5 bases). This CDR3 has 15 residues. The V end lost 5 bases, the J end lost 0 bases, and 11 bases lay between the germline ends. Germline CDR1 is SGHNT and CDR2 is YENEEA. Here the CDR3 DNA reads TGTGCCAGCAGCAGGACATACCATAGCAATCAGCCCCAGCATTTT. Translating it yields CASSRTYHSNQPQHF. Complete variable domain (other parts from reference TRBV11-3 and TRBJ1-5): EAGVVQSPRYKIIEKKQPVAFWCNPISGHNTLYWYLQNLGQGPELLIRYENEEAVDDSQLPKDRFSAERLKGVDSTLKIQPAELGDSAVYLCASSRTYHSNQPQHFGDGTRLSIL.

The rearrangement uses TRBV27 and TRBJ1-1; D not resolved. V shed 6 bases and J shed 4 bases, with 12 bases lying between them. The CDR3 extends over 13 amino acids. Germline-derived CDR1 and CDR2 are MNHEY and SMNVEV (reference sequence). The CDR3 loop reads CASSPRLFTEAFF. Here the CDR3 DNA reads TGTGCCAGCAGCCCACGCCTATTCACTGAAGCTTTCTTT.

The chain combines TRBV7-8 with TRBJ1-1, with 7 bases lining up with TRBD1. The trim removed 10 bases at V and 1 base at J, leaving 6 bases unmatched. The CDR3 is 13 amino acids. The V gene's germline CDR1 is SGHVS and CDR2 FQNEAQ. This CDR3 reads CATRQGTNTEAFF. The CDR3, as DNA: TGTGCCACCAGACAGGGTACGAACACTGAAGCTTTCTTT. Full variable domain (outside the CDR3, taken from reference TRBV7-8 and TRBJ1-1): GAGVSQSPRYKVAKRGQDVALRCDPISGHVSLFWYQQALGQGPEFLTYFQNEAQLDKSGLPSDRFFAERPEGSVSTLKIQRTQQEDSAVYLCATRQGTNTEAFFGQGTRLTVV.

The chain recombines TRBV28 with TRBJ2-3, with D possibly being TRBD1 (5 bases). Trimming removed 5 bases from V and 1 base from J, with 19 bases in between. Per the germline V gene, CDR1 is MDHEN and CDR2 is SYDVKM. CDR3 length: 17 residues. The CDR3 DNA sequence: TGTGCCAGCAGTCCCCCTACTTCCAGGGTGGGCACAGATACGCAGTATTTT. Translating it yields CASSPPTSRVGTDTQYF. The full variable domain, completed using reference TRBV28 and TRBJ2-3, is DVKVTQSSRYLVKRTGEKVFLECVQDMDHENMFWYRQDPGLGLRLIYFSYDVKMKEKGDIPEGYSVSREKKERFSLILESASTNQTSMYLCASSPPTSRVGTDTQYFGPGTRLTVL.

The table lists this clone with a few counts. The J gene is TRBJ2-1, the V gene TRBV12-5; 7 nucleotides agree with TRBD2. V gave up 4 bases and J gave up 6 bases; unmatched junction bases: 0. Germline V gives CDR1 LGHNT, CDR2 FRNRAP. This CDR3 is 12 amino acids long. CDR3 DNA sequence: TGTGCTAGTGGTTGGGGGGGCAATGAGCAGTTCTTC. It codes for CASGWGGNEQFF.

The genes are TRBV6-6 and TRBJ1-5, with 9 positions matching TRBD1. CDR3 length: 15 amino acids. V was clipped by 6 bases and J by 4 bases; unmatched bases: 7. From germline, CDR1 is MNHNY and CDR2 SVGAGI (reference sequence). The CDR3 sequence: CASSPWGQGNQPQHF. The CDR3 coding sequence is TGTGCCAGCAGCCCCTGGGGACAGGGAAATCAGCCCCAGCATTTT.

The chain uses TRBV29-1 and TRBJ2-5; D is possibly TRBD1 (5 bases). Trimming took off 0 bases at V and 5 bases at J, with 13 bases between the two ends. Germline assignment: CDR1 SQVTM and CDR2 ANQGSEA. CDR3 length: 14 residues. CDR3 bases: TGCAGCGTTGAAGAGGTGGTGGGGCGGGAGACCCAGTACTTC. It encodes CSVEEVVGRETQYF.

V gene TRBV30 combines with J gene TRBJ2-5, with 7 nucleotides matching TRBD2. With V trimmed by 6 bases and J by 4 bases, 14 bases remained unmatched. The CDR3 has 15 residues. Per germline, CDR1 GTSNPN and CDR2 SVGIG (reference sequence). The CDR3 bases are TGTGCCTGCAAGACTAGCCGATGGAGTGCAGAGACCCAGTACTTC. Translating it yields CACKTSRWSAETQYF.

This rearrangement joins TRBV5-4 to TRBJ2-1; 12 bases are shared with TRBD2. Germline-derived CDR1 and CDR2 are SGHNT and YYREEE (reference sequence). V lost 4 bases, J lost 4 bases, and 12 bases stayed unmatched. The CDR3 covers 18 residues. The CDR3 DNA reads TGTGCCAGCAGCCCTCTCCCTAGCGGGGGGGCTGGGTACAATGAGCAGTTCTTC. Protein: CASSPLPSGGAGYNEQFF.

This clone was detected a few times. This chain connects TRBV11-2 to TRBJ1-1, with D unclear. V was clipped by 0 bases and J by 4 bases, with 3 bases between them. There are 12 residues in the CDR3. Germline V gene data show CDR1 as SGHAT and CDR2 as FQNNGV. Here the CDR3 DNA reads TGTGCCAGCAGCTTAGATCGCACTGAAGCTTTCTTT. It is translated as CASSLDRTEAFF. The full variable domain, with the rest looked up from reference TRBV11-2 and TRBJ1-1, is EAGVAQSPRYKIIEKRQSVAFWCNPISGHATLYWYQQILGQGPKLLIQFQNNGVVDDSQLPKDRFSAERLKGVDSTLKIQPAKLEDSAVYLCASSLDRTEAFFGQGTRLTVV.

V is TRBV27 and J is TRBJ1-2, with a possible D match to TRBD1 (5 bases). V lost 0 bases, J lost 8 bases, and 13 bases lay in between. Germline-derived CDR1 and CDR2 are MNHEY and SMNVEV (reference sequence). This CDR3 spans 14 amino acids. The CDR3 loop reads CASSLSLGVGGYTF. CDR3 nucleotides: TGTGCCAGCAGTTTATCGTTAGGGGTCGGCGGCTACACCTTC.

The rearrangement joins TRBV10-3 to TRBJ2-1; a possible D gene is TRBD2 (5 bases). The CDR3 is 11 residues long. V was trimmed by 5 bases and J by 9 bases, leaving 8 bases between them. The germline V gene has CDR1 ENHRY and CDR2 SYGVKD. The CDR3 DNA sequence: TGTGCCATCAGTAAAGGGAGTGAGCAGTTCTTC. Translated: CAISKGSEQFF.